The T cell receptor beta chain under discussion was sequenced for a study of blood T cells in healthy people across ages. Trimming took 2 bases from V and 7 from J, leaving 12 bases between them. This CDR3 is built from 14 residues. Germline CDR1 is LGHNT and CDR2 is FRNRAP. This clonotype was seen a few times. As yet, its antigen is unknown. Findings and caveats of the study: Correlation between TCR beta diversity and naive T cell percentage was strong. The study found more naive CD4+ cells and higher diversity in long-lived than aged donors.

Combining a sample-barcoded 5' primer with a J-beta primer mix, a second PCR ran for roughly 6 to 12 cycles. Individual samples furnished no less than 2.5 million CDR3-containing paired-end reads apiece. TCRdb reanalysed the 5' RACE reads using MiXCR and keeps one entry per CDR3 protein. In the table there are over 1.5 million distinct CDR3 sequences, around 50% of which are singletons. The sequence derives from a middle-aged woman in good health. The chain is built from TRBV12-5 and TRBJ2-1, with no clear D. The specimen was blood. Written as DNA, the CDR3 is TGTGCTAGTGGTTTGTGGGCGGCCCCTAATGAGCAGTTCTTC. Its translation is CASGLWAAPNEQFF. Full variable domain (remainder filled in from reference TRBV12-5 and TRBJ2-1): DARVTQTPRHKVTEMGQEVTMRCQPILGHNTVFWYRQTMMQGLELLAYFRNRAPLDDSGMPKDRFSAEMPDATLATLKIQPSEPRDSAVYFCASGLWAAPNEQFFGPGTRLTVL.